A selection of T cell receptor beta chains follows, all from one sample in a study of cytomegalovirus exposure and HLA in healthy donors. Profiling relied on immunoSEQ multiplex PCR, and the TCRdb table lists in-frame clones only, not all of them. The top ten hold 1.7% of the sample, which has a few hundred thousand clones, around nine tenths seen once. The material sequenced was PBMCs. These receptors all stem from a girl aged 2 to 10 in good health and CMV-seronegative. Both conserved end residues are part of each CDR3. The D gene is left open where the match is weak. Clone sizes are given selectively: once, few, many, or a class where the clone is expanded.

d_call	v_call	clone_size	j_call	cdr3_aa	cdr3_nt
-	TRBV18	-	TRBJ2-5	CASSPIASETQYF	TGTGCCAGCTCACCAATAGCGTCTGAGACCCAGTACTTC
TRBD2	TRBV18	once	TRBJ2-5	CASTSGRAKETQYF	TGTGCCAGCACTAGCGGGAGGGCTAAAGAGACCCAGTACTTC
-	TRBV6-5	-	TRBJ1-4	CASRSPRTNEKLFF	TGTGCCAGCCGGAGCCCGCGCACTAATGAAAAACTGTTTTTT
-	TRBV30	-	TRBJ2-7	CAWSVGLGVSYEQYF	TGTGCCTGGAGTGTAGGGCTCGGGGTATCCTACGAGCAGTACTTC
TRBD2	TRBV7-9	-	TRBJ2-7	CASSAGTSGRDEQYF	TGTGCCAGCAGCGCCGGGACTAGCGGGAGAGACGAGCAGTACTTC
TRBD2	TRBV19	-	TRBJ2-3	CASSIETSRSRNTQYF	TGTGCCAGTAGTATAGAGACTAGCAGGAGTCGAAATACGCAGTATTTT
-	TRBV5-1	few	TRBJ1-1	CASTWGGDTEAFF	TGCGCCAGCACCTGGGGCGGTGACACTGAAGCTTTCTTT
-	TRBV5-4	-	TRBJ2-2	CASSGGTENTGELFF	TGTGCCAGCAGTGGGGGGACTGAAAACACCGGGGAGCTGTTTTTT
TRBD2	TRBV6-5	-	TRBJ2-5	CASSAGGFQETQYF	TGTGCCAGCAGCGCCGGGGGGTTCCAAGAGACCCAGTACTTC
-	TRBV6-1	-	TRBJ1-4	CASSLDGVTDEKLFF	TGTGCCAGCAGTCTAGATGGAGTCACGGATGAAAAACTGTTTTTT
TRBD2	TRBV2	-	TRBJ2-1	CASSLVSGAGDEQFF	TGTGCCAGCAGCCTCGTTAGCGGGGCGGGCGATGAGCAGTTCTTC
TRBD1	TRBV28	-	TRBJ1-6	CASSSTGENSPLHF	TGTGCCAGCAGTTCGACAGGGGAGAATTCACCCCTCCACTTT
-	TRBV7-9	-	TRBJ2-7	CASSLALSSEAYEQYF	TGTGCCAGCAGCTTAGCGCTCTCTAGCGAAGCCTACGAGCAGTACTTC
TRBD2	TRBV28	-	TRBJ2-7	CASSRTSVTF	TGTGCCAGCAGCCGGACTAGTGTAACCTTC
-	TRBV10-3	-	TRBJ1-2	CAISELKGSNYGYTF	TGTGCCATCAGTGAGTTGAAAGGGAGTAACTATGGCTACACCTTC